What follows are 30 T cell receptor beta chains derived from one specimen sequenced in a study of blood T cell repertoires in COVID-19. Profiled with immunoSEQ multiplex PCR; TCRdb holds only in-frame clones, not every one. The profile shows hundreds of thousands of clones, around 88% of them singletons. The sample consisted of peripheral blood. The receptors here all came from a woman between 25 and 40 years old who had recovered from COVID-19.

The chain combines TRBV11-2 with TRBJ1-5, with D possibly matching TRBD1 (6 bases). Trimming took 5 bases from V and 5 from J, leaving 16 bases between them. Germline V gives CDR1 SGHAT, CDR2 FQNNGV. This CDR3 region has 15 residues. Written as DNA, the CDR3 is TGTGCCAGCAGCGTCGACGGACAGCTTCATCAGCCCCAGCATTTT. Translated, it gives CASSVDGQLHQPQHF.

Comments on this clone: Other DNA sequences in this sample translate to the same CDR3. The chain joins TRBV12-3 or TRBV12-4 to TRBJ2-5; TRBD1 matches at 7 bases. The CDR3 consists of 13 residues. After removal of 6 bases from V and 4 bases from J, the junction contained 5 bases not matched to a gene. CDR3 loop: CASSLRQGETQYF. The CDR3 DNA reads TGTGCCAGCAGCTTGCGACAGGGAGAGACCCAGTACTTC.

The rearrangement links TRBV11-2 to TRBJ2-7; 7 bases align to TRBD2. V trimming: 2 bases; J trimming: 7 bases; junction bases outside the gene matches: 8. Germline lookup yields CDR1 SGHAT and CDR2 FQNNGV. The CDR3 is 14 residues long. As DNA, the CDR3 is TGTGCCAGCAGCTTATTCCTGCGGGAGACTGAGCAGTACTTC. Amino acid sequence: CASSLFLRETEQYF.

The CDR3 loop is CASSYQQGTEAFF. The CDR3 DNA reads as TGTGCCAGCAGTTACCAGCAGGGCACTGAAGCTTTCTTT. The rearrangement joins TRBV6-2 or TRBV6-3 to TRBJ1-1; perhaps TRBD1 as D (5 bases). CDR3 length: 13 residues. V lost 2 bases to trimming and J lost 4 bases, with 8 bases between them. Germline V CDR1 and CDR2: MNHEY, SVGEGT.

This chain connects TRBV18 to TRBJ1-3, with D perhaps TRBD1 (6 bases). The germline CDR1 and CDR2 sequences are KGHSH and LQKENI. V was trimmed by 0 bases and J by 0 bases, leaving 12 bases between them. The CDR3 is 17 amino acids. CDR3 coding DNA: TGTGCCAGCTCACCACCGACTGGCAGGGGCTCTGGAAACACCATATATTTT. It codes for CASSPPTGRGSGNTIYF.

V is TRBV7-9 and J is TRBJ1-1; 8 bases line up with TRBD1. V gave up 5 bases and J gave up 0 bases; unmatched junction bases: 5. Germline V gene sequence: CDR1 SEHNR, CDR2 FQNEAQ (reference sequence). CDR3 length: 15 residues. The DNA of the CDR3 is TGTGCCAGCAGCATGGAACAGGGGGTGAACACTGAAGCTTTCTTT. It codes for CASSMEQGVNTEAFF.

This chain uses TRBV7-2 with TRBJ2-3; 7 positions match TRBD1. Trimming took 4 bases from V and 5 from J; bases not matched to a gene: 6. The CDR3 has 14 residues. Germline loops: CDR1 SGHTA, CDR2 FQGNSA. CDR3 protein: CASSYNRGLDTQYF. CDR3 DNA: TGTGCCAGCAGCTACAACAGGGGTTTAGATACGCAGTATTTT.

As to this clone: Other DNA sequences within the sample encode an identical CDR3. The gene calls are TRBV6-1 and TRBJ1-3; D is unresolved. Germline CDR1 MNHNS, CDR2 SASEGT. Trimming took 2 bases from V and 0 from J, leaving 5 bases between them. CDR3 length: 14 amino acids. The CDR3 sequence: CASSELSSGNTIYF. CDR3 DNA sequence: TGTGCCAGCAGTGAATTGAGCTCTGGAAACACCATATATTTT.

The gene calls are TRBV28 and TRBJ1-6, with TRBD1 as a possible D gene (6 bases). Germline CDR1 reads MDHEN; CDR2 reads SYDVKM. Trimming stripped 4 bases from V and 7 bases from J, with 11 bases between. This CDR3 comprises 14 residues. The CDR3 coding sequence is TGTGCCAGCAGTTCAACAGGGTTAAATTCACCCCTCCACTTT. Its translation is CASSSTGLNSPLHF.

The chain has TRBV18 and TRBJ2-5, with 10 bases that match TRBD2. J lost 2 bases, V lost 4 bases, and 4 bases had no gene match. The CDR3 covers 15 residues. The germline V gene has CDR1 KGHSH and CDR2 LQKENI. The DNA of the CDR3 is TGTGCCAGCTCACTTCCGGGACTAGCGCAAGAGACCCAGTACTTC. Protein: CASSLPGLAQETQYF.

This clone was seen a single time. A much bigger clone sits one base away, suggesting this may be a read error. The chain combines TRBV13 with TRBJ1-1; D may be TRBD1 (6 bases). Trimming cost V 5 bases and J 1 base, with 8 bases left between them. The CDR3 spans 13 residues. Looked up from germline, CDR1 is PRHDT and CDR2 is FYEKMQ (reference sequence). CDR3 coding DNA: TGTGCCAGCAGCCGGGACACGAACACTGAAGCTTTCTTT. This encodes CASSRDTNTEAFF.

V is TRBV6-2 or TRBV6-3 and J is TRBJ1-2; D call uncertain. Germline V gene data show CDR1 as MNHEY and CDR2 as SVGEGT. The CDR3 contains 18 residues. The V gene lost 2 bases and the J gene lost 4 bases, with 23 bases spanning the gap. The CDR3 spells CASSYPTRGGRAPYGYTF. CDR3 in DNA: TGTGCCAGCAGTTACCCTACGCGGGGAGGACGGGCCCCCTATGGCTACACCTTC.

The rearrangement links TRBV6-5 to TRBJ1-1, with 9 bases fitting TRBD1. The CDR3 sequence is 15 residues long. V shed 2 bases and J 12 bases; nucleotides not matched to a gene: 13. Germline lookup yields CDR1 MNHEY and CDR2 SVGAGI. In DNA form, the CDR3 reads TGTGCCAGCAGTTACCTCAGGGGACAGGGCGGACCTTCTTTCTTT. Translated, it gives CASSYLRGQGGPSFF.

The chain employs TRBV10-3 and TRBJ1-1, with 9 bases matching TRBD1. This CDR3 region has 14 residues. Per germline, CDR1 ENHRY and CDR2 SYGVKD. V gave up 5 bases and J gave up 5 bases; unmatched junction bases: 6. CDR3 loop: CAISRTGESTEAFF. For the CDR3, the DNA is TGTGCCATCAGTCGGACAGGGGAAAGTACTGAAGCTTTCTTT.

V is TRBV2 and J is TRBJ1-4; 8 nucleotides match TRBD1. This CDR3 has 14 amino acids. Trimming at V came to 8 bases and at J to 8 bases, leaving 10 bases not matched to a gene. Germline loops: CDR1 SNHLY, CDR2 FYNNEI. The chain's CDR3 is CASAGQGASEKLFF. The CDR3 DNA reads as TGTGCCAGCGCCGGACAGGGAGCGTCGGAAAAACTGTTTTTT.

The genes are TRBV20-1 and TRBJ2-5, with a weak D call TRBD2 (5 bases). Germline V CDR1 and CDR2: DFQATT, SNEGSKA (reference sequence). V lost 6 bases, J lost 7 bases, and 12 bases lay in between. The CDR3 has 11 residues. CDR3: CSARNGGTQYF. The CDR3 DNA is TGCAGTGCCAGGAACGGAGGGACCCAGTACTTC.

As for this clone: Other DNA sequences within the sample encode an identical CDR3. The gene calls are TRBV28 and TRBJ1-2; D ambiguous. The V and J ends lost 3 bases and 5 bases respectively, with 7 bases between them. CDR1 and CDR2 from the germline V gene are MDHEN and SYDVKM. The CDR3 covers 12 residues. The CDR3 DNA reads TGTGCCAGCAGTTTTCGAGGTTATGGCTACACCTTC. It encodes CASSFRGYGYTF.

This clone was seen a few times. The rearrangement joins TRBV6-5 to TRBJ2-5; D not resolved. The germline CDR1 and CDR2 sequences are MNHEY and SVGAGI. Trimming left V 4 bases short and J 0 bases short, with 9 bases between. The CDR3 totals 14 residues. The CDR3 DNA reads as TGTGCCAGCAGTTCCAACTTGTACCAAGAGACCCAGTACTTC. Translation: CASSSNLYQETQYF.

The genes are TRBV30 and TRBJ1-4; D gene ambiguous. Between the trimmed V and J ends, which lost 5 bases and 7 bases, there was a span of 14 bases. The CDR3 runs to 13 residues. Germline CDR1 and CDR2: GTSNPN and SVGIG (reference sequence). The CDR3 coding sequence is TGTGCCTGGGGGTATGTGAGCGGTGAAAAACTGTTTTTT. Protein product: CAWGYVSGEKLFF. The full variable domain, with the rest looked up from reference TRBV30 and TRBJ1-4, is SQTIHQWPATLVQPVGSPLSLECTVEGTSNPNLYWYRQAAGRGLQLLFYSVGIGQISSEVPQNLSASRPQDRQFILSSKKLLLSDSGFYLCAWGYVSGEKLFFGSGTQLSVL.

This chain uses TRBV19 with TRBJ1-2; maybe TRBD1 (6 bases). V lost 7 bases, J lost 3 bases, and 12 bases lay in between. The CDR3 is made up of 13 amino acids. The germline V gene has CDR1 LNHDA and CDR2 SQIVND (reference sequence). CDR3 region: CASTSRGDYGYTF. As DNA, the CDR3 is TGTGCCAGTACGAGCAGGGGAGACTATGGCTACACCTTC.

This chain connects TRBV7-8 to TRBJ2-7, with no clear D. The CDR3 is 12 amino acids. The germline CDR1 and CDR2 sequences are SGHVS and FQNEAQ. Trimming left V 4 bases short and J 9 bases short, with 13 bases between. Here the CDR3 DNA reads TGTGCCAGCAGCTCCCGAGGCGTCTTGCAGTACTTC. Its translation is CASSSRGVLQYF.

V gene TRBV5-1 combines with J gene TRBJ2-7; 10 positions match TRBD1. The V and J ends lost 4 bases and 7 bases, in that order; junction bases with no gene match: 11. Germline-derived CDR1 and CDR2 are SGHRS and YFSETQ. The length of the CDR3 is 15 residues. The CDR3: CASSGRDRGRGEQYF. CDR3 coding DNA: TGCGCCAGCAGCGGACGGGACAGGGGCCGGGGGGAGCAGTACTTC. Drawing the rest from reference TRBV5-1 and TRBJ2-7, the complete variable domain is KAGVTQTPRYLIKTRGQQVTLSCSPISGHRSVSWYQQTPGQGLQFLFEYFSETQRNKGNFPGRFSGRQFSNSRSEMNVSTLELGDSALYLCASSGRDRGRGEQYFGPGTRLTVT.

On this clone: The sample contains more than one DNA sequence encoding this CDR3. The chain carries TRBV14 and TRBJ1-2, with D possibly TRBD1 on 6 matching bases. Germline CDR1 SGHDN, CDR2 FVKESK. V was shortened by 3 bases and J by 6 bases, with 11 bases between the two germline ends. The CDR3 runs to 13 residues. CDR3 sequence (DNA): TGTGCCAGCAGCCAGGCAGGGGTCCATGGCTACACCTTC. It codes for CASSQAGVHGYTF.

The chain employs TRBV7-2 and TRBJ1-5; 7 positions agree with TRBD1. Germline CDR1 is SGHTA and CDR2 is FQGNSA. The J segment lost 7 bases and the V segment lost 7 bases, leaving 13 bases of the junction unmatched. This CDR3 has 15 amino acids. The CDR3 sequence is CASTPKGQIRQPQHF. CDR3 DNA sequence: TGTGCCAGCACCCCTAAGGGACAGATTAGGCAGCCCCAGCATTTT.

This rearrangement joins TRBV7-2 to TRBJ1-1; no clear D gene. The germline V and J ends were trimmed by 5 bases and 1 base, with 14 bases remaining between them. This CDR3 has 15 amino acids. Looked up from germline, CDR1 is SGHTA and CDR2 is FQGNSA. CDR3 coding DNA: TGTGCCAGCAGCCCCGGGGTCTTCAGGAACACTGAAGCTTTCTTT. Translating gives CASSPGVFRNTEAFF.

The chain has TRBV27 and TRBJ2-7; D perhaps matches TRBD1 (6 bases). V lost 3 bases, J lost 8 bases, and 17 bases lay in between. Germline V gives CDR1 MNHEY, CDR2 SMNVEV (reference sequence). The length of the CDR3 is 14 residues. CDR3 sequence: CASSFRSAGEQQYF. The CDR3 nucleotides read TGTGCCAGCAGTTTTAGATCGGCAGGGGAACAGCAGTACTTC.

The chain joins TRBV3-1 (or the pseudogene TRBV3-2) to TRBJ2-7, with D unclear. Trimming removed 0 bases from V and 0 bases from J, with 15 bases in between. Germline assignment: CDR1 LGHDT and CDR2 YNNKEL (reference sequence). The CDR3 is 17 amino acids. Here the CDR3 reads CASSQDQLTGYSYEQYF. Written as DNA, the CDR3 is TGTGCCAGCAGCCAAGATCAGCTGACGGGTTACTCCTACGAGCAGTACTTC.

The CDR3, as DNA: TGTGCCTGGAGTCGTTTTTACCGTGGACAAACGGCTGGAAACACCATATATTTT. Translating it yields CAWSRFYRGQTAGNTIYF. The chain has TRBV30 and TRBJ1-3; TRBD1 might be the D (5 bases). Germline CDR1 GTSNPN, CDR2 SVGIG (reference sequence). Trimming took 2 bases from V and 2 from J, leaving 22 bases between them. The CDR3 totals 18 residues. Together with reference TRBV30 and TRBJ1-3, the CDR3 gives the full variable domain: SQTIHQWPATLVQPVGSPLSLECTVEGTSNPNLYWYRQAAGRGLQLLFYSVGIGQISSEVPQNLSASRPQDRQFILSSKKLLLSDSGFYLCAWSRFYRGQTAGNTIYFGEGSWLTVV.

This CDR3 reads CASGTGRTEAFF. The CDR3 nucleotides are TGTGCCAGCGGGACAGGGCGAACTGAAGCTTTCTTT. The chain combines TRBV2 with TRBJ1-1; TRBD1 matches at 9 bases. V lost 8 bases to trimming and J lost 5 bases; unmatched junction nucleotides: 3. Germline CDR1 and CDR2: SNHLY and FYNNEI. CDR3 length equals 12 residues. The entire variable domain, with the rest obtained from reference TRBV2 and TRBJ1-1, is as follows: EPEVTQTPSHQVTQMGQEVILRCVPISNHLYFYWYRQILGQKVEFLVSFYNNEISEKSEIFDDQFSVERPDGSNFTLKIRSTKLEDSAMYFCASGTGRTEAFFGQGTRLTVV.

The V gene is TRBV18, the J gene TRBJ2-1, with 11 bases aligning to TRBD2. Germline V gene lookup returns CDR1 KGHSH and CDR2 LQKENI. The CDR3 covers 16 residues. The V gene end was trimmed by 3 bases and the J gene end by 5 bases; junction bases not matched to a gene: 6. This CDR3 reads CASSPWASGGNNEQFF. The CDR3 DNA follows: TGTGCCAGCTCACCTTGGGCTAGCGGGGGGAACAATGAGCAGTTCTTC.